The source of this T cell receptor (beta chain) is a study of T cell repertoires in cytomegalovirus infection. Background on the study: TCR beta signatures that were public indicated CMV infection and matching HLA type.

Remarks on this clonotype: Its antigen is not known.

TCRdb passed the reads through MiXCR, listing each CDR3 protein once. In the table there are approximately 910,000 distinct CDR3 sequences, around 31% of which are singletons. The germline V gene encodes CDR1 SEHNR and CDR2 FQNEAQ (reference sequence). With V trimmed by 5 bases and J by 10 bases, 11 bases remained unmatched. The CDR3 totals 15 residues. The sequencing used cultured CD8+ T cells from PBMCs, collected from culture after CMV antigen stimulation. The chain joins TRBV7-9 to TRBJ1-6, with 7 bases that match TRBD1. The TCR comes from a human donor in good health (CMV status not recorded). Some clones in this sample may be carry-over from other donors' samples. The CDR3 spells CASSAPGGIDSPLHF. DNA for the CDR3: TGTGCCAGCAGCGCGCCAGGGGGGATCGACTCACCCCTCCACTTT. Supplemented by reference TRBV7-9 and TRBJ1-6, the full variable domain reads DTGVSQNPRHKITKRGQNVTFRCDPISEHNRLYWYRQTLGQGPEFLTYFQNEAQLEKSRLLSDRFSAERPKGSFSTLEIQRTEQGDSAMYLCASSAPGGIDSPLHFGNGTRLTVT.